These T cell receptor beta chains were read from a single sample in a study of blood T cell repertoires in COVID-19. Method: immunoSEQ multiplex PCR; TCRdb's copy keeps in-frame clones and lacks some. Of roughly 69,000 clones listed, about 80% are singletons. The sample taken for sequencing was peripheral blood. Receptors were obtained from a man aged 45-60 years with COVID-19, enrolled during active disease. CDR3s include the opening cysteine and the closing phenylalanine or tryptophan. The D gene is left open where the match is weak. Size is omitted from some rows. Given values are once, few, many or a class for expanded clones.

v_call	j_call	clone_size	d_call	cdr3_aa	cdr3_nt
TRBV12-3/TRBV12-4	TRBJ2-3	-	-	CASRGLDTQYF	TGTGCCAGCAGGGGGCTGGATACGCAGTATTTT
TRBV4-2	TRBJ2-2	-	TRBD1	CASSQDRDRGNGELFF	TGTGCCAGCAGCCAAGATAGGGACAGGGGAAACGGGGAGCTGTTTTTT
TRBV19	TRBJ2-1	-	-	CASSPTGTSYNEQFF	TGTGCCAGTAGTCCAACCGGGACAAGCTACAATGAGCAGTTCTTC
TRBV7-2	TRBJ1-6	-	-	CASSSQRGISYNSPLHF	TGTGCCAGCAGCTCACAGCGGGGGATATCCTATAATTCACCCCTCCACTTT
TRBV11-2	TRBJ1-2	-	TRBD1	CASSSIAWRDRAAYGYTF	TGTGCCAGCAGCTCCATAGCCTGGCGGGACAGGGCGGCCTATGGCTACACCTTC
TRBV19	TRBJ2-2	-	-	CATGRGALNTGELFF	TGTGCCACCGGCCGGGGTGCCTTAAACACCGGGGAGCTGTTTTTT
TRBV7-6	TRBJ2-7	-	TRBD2	CASTPGRGGHEQYF	TGTGCCAGCACCCCAGGGAGGGGAGGACACGAGCAGTACTTC
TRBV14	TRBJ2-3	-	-	CASSPSKGQFFTDTQYF	TGTGCCAGCAGCCCGTCTAAAGGACAATTTTTTACAGATACGCAGTATTTT
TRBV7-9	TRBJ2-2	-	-	CASTRGYTGELFF	TGTGCCAGCACGAGGGGTTACACCGGGGAGCTGTTTTTT
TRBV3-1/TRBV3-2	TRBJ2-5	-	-	CASSQPNSQETQYF	TGTGCCAGCAGCCAACCCAACAGCCAAGAGACCCAGTACTTC
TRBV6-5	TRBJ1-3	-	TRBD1	CASSSTGNSGNTIYF	TGTGCCAGCAGTTCGACAGGGAACTCTGGAAACACCATATATTTT
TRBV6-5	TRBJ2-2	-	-	CASSYPAAGELFF	TGTGCCAGCAGTTACCCTGCGGCCGGGGAGCTGTTTTTT
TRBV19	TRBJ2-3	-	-	CASSIYTDTQYF	TGTGCCAGTAGTATTTACACAGATACGCAGTATTTT
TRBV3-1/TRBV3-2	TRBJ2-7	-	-	CASSQEPQQVQQYF	TGTGCCAGCAGCCAAGAACCCCAACAGGTCCAGCAGTACTTC
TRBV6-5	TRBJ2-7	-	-	CASSKLGLGEQYF	TGTGCCAGCAGTAAACTAGGGCTGGGCGAGCAGTACTTC
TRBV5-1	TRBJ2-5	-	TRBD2	CASSVGLAGGETQYF	TGCGCCAGCAGCGTCGGACTAGCGGGGGGAGAGACCCAGTACTTC
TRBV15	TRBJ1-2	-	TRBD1	CATSSGQGTGYTF	TGTGCCACCAGCAGCGGACAGGGTACTGGCTACACCTTC
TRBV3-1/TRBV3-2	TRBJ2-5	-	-	CASSQESGVETQYF	TGTGCCAGCAGCCAAGAATCCGGGGTAGAGACCCAGTACTTC
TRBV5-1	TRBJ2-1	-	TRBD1	CASSSGTDRGDNEQFF	TGCGCCAGCAGCTCGGGTACGGACAGGGGAGACAATGAGCAGTTCTTC
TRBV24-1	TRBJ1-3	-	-	CATNSRHTIYF	TGTGCCACCAACTCGCGCCACACCATATATTTT
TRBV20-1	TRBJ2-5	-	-	CSASGRETQYF	TGCAGTGCCAGTGGTCGGGAGACCCAGTACTTC
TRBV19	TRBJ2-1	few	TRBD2	CASRLGTNNNEQFF	TGTGCCAGTAGACTCGGGACTAACAACAATGAGCAGTTCTTC